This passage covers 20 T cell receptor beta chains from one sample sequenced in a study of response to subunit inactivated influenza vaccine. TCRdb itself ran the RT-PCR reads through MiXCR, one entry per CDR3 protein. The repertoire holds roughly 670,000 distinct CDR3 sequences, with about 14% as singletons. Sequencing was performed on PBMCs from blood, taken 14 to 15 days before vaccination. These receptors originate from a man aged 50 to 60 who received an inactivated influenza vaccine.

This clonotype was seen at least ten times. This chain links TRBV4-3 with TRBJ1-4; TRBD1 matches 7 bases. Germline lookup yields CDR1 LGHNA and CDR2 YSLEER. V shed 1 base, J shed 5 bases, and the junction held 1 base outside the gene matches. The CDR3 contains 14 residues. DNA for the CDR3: TGCGCCAGCAGCCAAGGACAGGGAAATGAAAAACTGTTTTTT. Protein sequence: CASSQGQGNEKLFF.

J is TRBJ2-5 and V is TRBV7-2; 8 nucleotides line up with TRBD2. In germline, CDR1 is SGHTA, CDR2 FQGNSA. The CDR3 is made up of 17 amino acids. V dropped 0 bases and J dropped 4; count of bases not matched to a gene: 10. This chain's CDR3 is CASSLAGGGGIGETQYF. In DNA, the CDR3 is TGTGCCAGCAGCTTAGCGGGCGGCGGGGGGATTGGAGAGACCCAGTACTTC.

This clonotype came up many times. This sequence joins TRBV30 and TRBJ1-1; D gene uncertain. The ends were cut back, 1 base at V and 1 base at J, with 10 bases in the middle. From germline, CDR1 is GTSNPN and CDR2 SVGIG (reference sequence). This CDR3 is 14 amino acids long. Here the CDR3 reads CAWSAPPENTEAFF. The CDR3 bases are TGTGCCTGGAGTGCCCCCCCGGAGAACACTGAAGCTTTCTTT.

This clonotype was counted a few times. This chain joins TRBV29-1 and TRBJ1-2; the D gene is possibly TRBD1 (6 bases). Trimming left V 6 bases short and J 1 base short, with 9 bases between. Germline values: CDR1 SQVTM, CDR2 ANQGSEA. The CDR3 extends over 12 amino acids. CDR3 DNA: TGCAGCGTAGGGGGAGTTAACTATGGCTACACCTTC. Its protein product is CSVGGVNYGYTF.

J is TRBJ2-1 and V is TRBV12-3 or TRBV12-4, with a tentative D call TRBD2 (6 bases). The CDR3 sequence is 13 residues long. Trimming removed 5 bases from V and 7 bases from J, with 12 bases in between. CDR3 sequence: CASSTNAGNEQFF. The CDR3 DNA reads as TGTGCCAGCAGTACGAACGCGGGGAATGAGCAGTTCTTC.

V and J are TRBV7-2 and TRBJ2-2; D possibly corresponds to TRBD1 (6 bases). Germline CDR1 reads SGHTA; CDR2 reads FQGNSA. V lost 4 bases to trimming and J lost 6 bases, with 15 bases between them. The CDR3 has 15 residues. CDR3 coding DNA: TGTGCCAGCAGCTCAGGACAGCTCAGGCCCGGGGAGCTGTTTTTT. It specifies CASSSGQLRPGELFF.

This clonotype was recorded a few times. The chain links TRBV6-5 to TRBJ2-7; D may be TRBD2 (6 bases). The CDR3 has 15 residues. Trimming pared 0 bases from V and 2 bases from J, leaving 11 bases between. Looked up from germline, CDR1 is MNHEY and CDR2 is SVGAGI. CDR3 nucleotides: TGTGCCAGCAGTTACTCCGCGGGAATCCCCTACGAGCAGTACTTC. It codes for CASSYSAGIPYEQYF.

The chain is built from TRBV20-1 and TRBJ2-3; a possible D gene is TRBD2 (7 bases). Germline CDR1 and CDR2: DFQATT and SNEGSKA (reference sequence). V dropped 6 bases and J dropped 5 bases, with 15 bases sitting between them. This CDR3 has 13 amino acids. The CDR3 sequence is CSAQGGGQDTQYF. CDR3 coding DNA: TGCAGTGCCCAAGGGGGGGGCCAAGATACGCAGTATTTT.

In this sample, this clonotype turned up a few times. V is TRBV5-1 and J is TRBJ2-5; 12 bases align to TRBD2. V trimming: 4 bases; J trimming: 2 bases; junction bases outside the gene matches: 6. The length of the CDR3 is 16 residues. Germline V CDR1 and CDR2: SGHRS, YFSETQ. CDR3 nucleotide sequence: TGCGCCAGCAGCCCATTGACTAGCGGGGGACAAGAGACCCAGTACTTC. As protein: CASSPLTSGGQETQYF.

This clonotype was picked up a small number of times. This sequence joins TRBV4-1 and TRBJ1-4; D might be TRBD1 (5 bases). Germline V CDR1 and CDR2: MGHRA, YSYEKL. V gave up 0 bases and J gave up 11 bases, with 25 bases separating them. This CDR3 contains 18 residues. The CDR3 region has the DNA TGCGCCAGCAGCCAAGAGAGGCTTCAGGGAGTAGGAATGAGGAAACTGTTTTTT. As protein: CASSQERLQGVGMRKLFF.

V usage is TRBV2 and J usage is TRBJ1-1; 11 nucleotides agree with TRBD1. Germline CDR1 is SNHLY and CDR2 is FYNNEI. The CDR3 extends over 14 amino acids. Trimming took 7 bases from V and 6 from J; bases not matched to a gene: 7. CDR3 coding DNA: TGTGCCAGCACCTCCCCGGGACAGGGGGCTGAAGCTTTCTTT. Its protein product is CASTSPGQGAEAFF.

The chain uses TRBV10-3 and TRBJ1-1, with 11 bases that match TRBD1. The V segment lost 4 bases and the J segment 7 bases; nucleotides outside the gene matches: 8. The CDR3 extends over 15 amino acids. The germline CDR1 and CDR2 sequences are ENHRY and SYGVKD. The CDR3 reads CAISAEDRGLGEAFF. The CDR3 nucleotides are TGTGCCATCAGTGCAGAGGACAGGGGGCTTGGTGAAGCTTTCTTT.

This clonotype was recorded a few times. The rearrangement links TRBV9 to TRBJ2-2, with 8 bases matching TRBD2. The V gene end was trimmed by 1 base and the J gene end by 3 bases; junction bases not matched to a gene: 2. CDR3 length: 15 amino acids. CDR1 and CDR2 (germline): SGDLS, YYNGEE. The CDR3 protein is CASSVYGGDTGELFF. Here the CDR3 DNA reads TGTGCCAGCAGCGTATACGGGGGGGACACCGGGGAGCTGTTTTTT.

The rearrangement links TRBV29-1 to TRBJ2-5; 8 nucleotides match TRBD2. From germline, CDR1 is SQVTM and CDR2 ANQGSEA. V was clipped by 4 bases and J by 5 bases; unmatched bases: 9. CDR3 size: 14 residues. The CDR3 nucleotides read TGCAGCGTTGTCGGGAGGGCAGGGGTTGAGACCCAGTACTTC. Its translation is CSVVGRAGVETQYF.

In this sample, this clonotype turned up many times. The CDR3 bases are TGTGCCAGCAGCTTACGTAGCAATCAGCCCCAGCATTTT. It translates to CASSLRSNQPQHF. V usage is TRBV5-5 and J usage is TRBJ1-5; D remains ambiguous. CDR3 size: 13 residues. CDR1 is SGHKS, CDR2 YYEKEE, per germline (reference sequence). Trimming pared 2 bases from V and 0 bases from J, leaving 3 bases between.

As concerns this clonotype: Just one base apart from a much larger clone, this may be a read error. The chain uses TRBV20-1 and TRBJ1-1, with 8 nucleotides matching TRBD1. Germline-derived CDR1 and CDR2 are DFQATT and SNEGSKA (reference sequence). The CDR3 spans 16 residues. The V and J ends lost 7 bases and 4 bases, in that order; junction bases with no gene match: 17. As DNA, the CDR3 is TGCAGTGAGGCCCCAGGGGGCGCAGGGATGAGCACTGAAGCTTTCTTT. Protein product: CSEAPGGAGMSTEAFF.

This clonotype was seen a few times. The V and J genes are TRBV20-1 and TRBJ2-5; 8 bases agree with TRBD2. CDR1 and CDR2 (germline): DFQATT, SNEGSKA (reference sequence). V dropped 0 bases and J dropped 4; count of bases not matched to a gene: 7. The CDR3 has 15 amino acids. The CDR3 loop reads CSARDPGGPGETQYF. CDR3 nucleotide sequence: TGCAGTGCTAGAGATCCGGGAGGGCCGGGAGAGACCCAGTACTTC.

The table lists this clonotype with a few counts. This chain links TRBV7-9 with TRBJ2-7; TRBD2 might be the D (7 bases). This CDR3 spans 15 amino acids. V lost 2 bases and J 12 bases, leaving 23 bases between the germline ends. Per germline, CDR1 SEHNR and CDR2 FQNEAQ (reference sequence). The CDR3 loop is CASSLHQGRGSPWYF. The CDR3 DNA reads TGTGCCAGCAGCTTACACCAGGGGCGCGGGAGCCCGTGGTACTTC.

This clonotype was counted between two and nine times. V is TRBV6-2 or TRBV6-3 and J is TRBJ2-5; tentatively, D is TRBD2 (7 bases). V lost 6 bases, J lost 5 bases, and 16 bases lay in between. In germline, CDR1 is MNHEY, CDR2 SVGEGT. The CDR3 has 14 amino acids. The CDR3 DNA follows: TGTGCCAGCAGCGTGGGAGGGGGTCCGGAGACCCAGTACTTC. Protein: CASSVGGGPETQYF.

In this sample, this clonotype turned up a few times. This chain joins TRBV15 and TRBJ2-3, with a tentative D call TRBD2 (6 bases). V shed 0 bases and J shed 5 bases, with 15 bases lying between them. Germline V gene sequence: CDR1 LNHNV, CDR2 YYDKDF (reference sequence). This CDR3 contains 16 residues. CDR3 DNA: TGTGCCACCAGCAGAGATCCCACCCCCGGGGGAGATACGCAGTATTTT. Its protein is CATSRDPTPGGDTQYF.